These 17 T cell receptor beta chains came from one sample sequenced in a study of T cell repertoires in cytomegalovirus infection. One entry per CDR3 protein results from TCRdb running MiXCR on the reads. Counted here are some 300,000 distinct CDR3 sequences, 9.6% occurring once; the ten biggest clones make up less than 3%. Material: PBMCs. These receptors originate from a human donor in good health (CMV status not recorded). Some clones in this sample may be carry-over from other donors' samples.

This clonotype was recorded at least ten times. DNA of the CDR3: TGTGCCAGCAGCTTAGGGACAGACGAATCTAATTCACCCCTCCACTTT. This translates into CASSLGTDESNSPLHF. The chain couples TRBV7-8 to TRBJ1-6; possible D gene TRBD1, 6 bases. CDR1 and CDR2 (germline): SGHVS, FQNEAQ. V was shortened by 1 base and J by 6 bases, with 13 bases between the two germline ends. This CDR3 comprises 16 residues.

This clonotype was seen a handful of times. V and J are TRBV7-2 and TRBJ2-1, with a possible D match to TRBD1 (6 bases). V gave up 2 bases and J gave up 7 bases, with 15 bases separating them. Germline lookup yields CDR1 SGHTA and CDR2 FQGNSA. This CDR3 has 15 residues. The CDR3 here is CASSLSRGRGNEQFF. The CDR3 bases are TGTGCCAGCAGCTTATCCAGGGGTCGGGGAAATGAGCAGTTCTTC.

The table lists this clonotype with many counts. This sequence joins TRBV7-2 and TRBJ2-5; D is undetermined. V was trimmed by 8 bases and J by 5 bases, leaving 9 bases between them. The V gene's germline CDR1 is SGHTA and CDR2 FQGNSA. This CDR3 is 11 amino acids long. This chain's CDR3 is CASATFETQYF. The CDR3 nucleotides read TGTGCCAGCGCCACCTTCGAGACCCAGTACTTC. The full variable domain, its missing parts supplied by reference TRBV7-2 and TRBJ2-5, is GAGVSQSPSNKVTEKGKDVELRCDPISGHTALYWYRQSLGQGLEFLIYFQGNSAPDKSGLPSDRFSAERTGGSVSTLTIQRTQQEDSAVYLCASATFETQYFGPGTRLLVL.

This chain joins TRBV29-1 and TRBJ2-5; 7 positions match TRBD1. J was trimmed by 5 bases and V by 7 bases; bases with no gene match: 7. Germline assignment: CDR1 SQVTM and CDR2 ANQGSEA. The CDR3 totals 12 residues. The CDR3, as DNA: TGCAGCGCCTACAGGGGACACGAGACCCAGTACTTC. Translated: CSAYRGHETQYF.

This clonotype was detected only a few times. DNA for the CDR3: TGCGCCAGCAGCTCATTAGAAAGCACAGATACGCAGTATTTT. Amino acids: CASSSLESTDTQYF. The chain combines TRBV5-1 with TRBJ2-3; D is unclear. The germline V gene has CDR1 SGHRS and CDR2 YFSETQ. The CDR3 totals 14 residues. V shed 3 bases and J shed 0 bases, with 8 bases lying between them.

In its sample, this clonotype was seen many times. The chain uses TRBV28 and TRBJ2-3; D unresolved. CDR3 length equals 14 residues. Trimming pared 4 bases from V and 6 bases from J, leaving 14 bases between. Per germline, CDR1 MDHEN and CDR2 SYDVKM. The CDR3: CASSWTALPDTQYF. CDR3 bases: TGTGCCAGCAGTTGGACCGCTCTCCCGGATACGCAGTATTTT.

In this sample, this clonotype turned up many times. J is TRBJ1-5 and V is TRBV28; D possibly corresponds to TRBD1 (6 bases). Germline V gives CDR1 MDHEN, CDR2 SYDVKM. Trimming left V 3 bases short and J 3 bases short, with 12 bases between. The CDR3 covers 15 residues. The DNA of the CDR3 is TGTGCCAGCAGTTTTAGAGGGGGATCCAATCAGCCCCAGCATTTT. Its protein product is CASSFRGGSNQPQHF.

Here the CDR3 DNA reads TGTGCCAGCAGCTACCGGAGGGGCAGTCTCTACAATGAGCAGTTCTTC. Amino acids: CASSYRRGSLYNEQFF. This rearrangement joins TRBV5-5 to TRBJ2-1; weak D call: TRBD2 (6 bases). The V gene's germline CDR1 is SGHKS and CDR2 YYEKEE (reference sequence). The CDR3 runs 16 residues. V lost 3 bases and J 3 bases, leaving 16 bases between the germline ends. The full variable domain, its missing parts supplied by reference TRBV5-5 and TRBJ2-1, is DAGVTQSPTHLIKTRGQQVTLRCSPISGHKSVSWYQQVLGQGPQFIFQYYEKEERGRGNFPDRFSARQFPNYSSELNVNALLLGDSALYLCASSYRRGSLYNEQFFGPGTRLTVL.

This clonotype was counted many times. The V call is TRBV28, the J call TRBJ1-1, with D maybe TRBD1 (6 bases). Germline CDR1 and CDR2: MDHEN and SYDVKM. This CDR3 spans 15 amino acids. V lost 3 bases, J lost 7 bases, and 18 bases lay in between. CDR3 protein: CASSLVPRGGIEAFF. The CDR3 bases are TGTGCCAGCAGTTTGGTCCCCAGGGGCGGTATTGAAGCTTTCTTT.

The genes are TRBV5-1 and TRBJ1-1; the D gene is possibly TRBD1 (5 bases). This CDR3 is built from 15 residues. Trimming shortened V by 0 bases and J by 0 bases, and 9 bases separated the two germline ends. Per germline, CDR1 SGHRS and CDR2 YFSETQ. This CDR3 reads CASSLVGGVNTEAFF. The CDR3 nucleotides read TGCGCCAGCAGCTTGGTTGGGGGGGTGAACACTGAAGCTTTCTTT.

This clonotype was counted at least ten times. The chain uses TRBV6-5 and TRBJ2-5, with TRBD1 matching 7 bases. Germline V gene sequence: CDR1 MNHEY, CDR2 SVGAGI. This CDR3 has 14 amino acids. Trimming removed 6 bases from V and 5 bases from J; junction bases left unmatched: 9. The CDR3 DNA sequence: TGTGCCAGCAGGGGGCGAGGGGGCGGCGAGACCCAGTACTTC. This codes for CASRGRGGGETQYF.

This clonotype was seen a few times. The chain is built from TRBV7-9 and TRBJ1-1, with a possible D match to TRBD1 (6 bases). Trimming removed 5 bases from V and 1 base from J, with 14 bases in between. CDR1 is SEHNR and CDR2 is FQNEAQ in the germline V gene (reference sequence). The CDR3 length is 15 residues. CDR3 DNA sequence: TGTGCCAGCAGCCGATACCAACAGGGGAACACTGAAGCTTTCTTT. It yields the protein CASSRYQQGNTEAFF.

This clonotype was recorded many times. J is TRBJ2-1 and V is TRBV15, with a tentative D call TRBD2 (7 bases). V was cut by 6 bases and J by 2 bases, with 11 bases left in between. This CDR3 has 14 amino acids. Germline V CDR1 and CDR2: LNHNV, YYDKDF (reference sequence). The chain's CDR3 is CATSGGGPYNEQFF. CDR3 nucleotides: TGTGCCACCAGTGGGGGGGGCCCCTACAATGAGCAGTTCTTC.

This rearrangement joins TRBV5-1 to TRBJ2-1; D could derive from TRBD1 or TRBD2 (5 bases each). Germline CDR1 is SGHRS and CDR2 is YFSETQ. The CDR3 extends over 16 amino acids. V lost 5 bases and J lost 0, with 15 bases in between. CDR3 in DNA: TGCGCCAGCAGGCCTCCGGGACGCCCCTCCTACAATGAGCAGTTCTTC. It codes for CASRPPGRPSYNEQFF.

This rearrangement joins TRBV7-9 to TRBJ2-7, with 7 bases lining up with TRBD2. The V gene's germline CDR1 is SEHNR and CDR2 FQNEAQ (reference sequence). Trimming cost V 4 bases and J 3 bases; bases outside gene matches: 6. The CDR3 loop spans 14 amino acids. The CDR3 nucleotides are TGTGCCAGCAGCTCGCCCAGGGAGGGCTACGAGCAGTACTTC. It encodes CASSSPREGYEQYF.

At least ten counts were recorded for this clonotype. The V and J genes are TRBV29-1 and TRBJ1-2; no reliable D call. Germline V gene lookup returns CDR1 SQVTM and CDR2 ANQGSEA. V gave up 7 bases and J gave up 8 bases, with 14 bases separating them. This CDR3 has 11 amino acids. In DNA, the CDR3 is TGCAGCGCCTTGGGGAGGAACGGCTACACCTTC. It specifies CSALGRNGYTF.

This clonotype was detected many times. The gene calls are TRBV29-1 and TRBJ2-1; 7 nucleotides line up with TRBD2. V lost 4 bases and J lost 7; bases outside the gene matches: 10. The CDR3 is 14 amino acids. CDR1 is SQVTM and CDR2 is ANQGSEA in the germline V gene. This CDR3 is CSVGAGGTSNEQFF. CDR3 DNA: TGCAGCGTTGGAGCCGGGGGGACCTCAAATGAGCAGTTCTTC.